This entry lists 10 T cell receptor beta chains sequenced from one sample in a study of blood T cell repertoires in COVID-19. Clones were sequenced by immunoSEQ multiplex PCR, and TCRdb holds only the in-frame ones, with some missing. The data show 120,000 to 150,000 clones, around 89% seen once. Sequenced material: peripheral blood. The source is a young man with COVID-19, enrolled during active disease.

CDR3 bases: TGTGCCAGCAGTTTATCGTCGGGGGTTTGGAATTCACCCCTCCACTTT. Translating gives CASSLSSGVWNSPLHF. This chain links TRBV27 with TRBJ1-6, with a tentative D call TRBD1 (5 bases). Deletions cut 0 bases from V and 7 bases from J, with 13 bases between. This CDR3 is built from 16 residues. From germline, CDR1 is MNHEY and CDR2 SMNVEV (reference sequence).

The chain employs TRBV7-8 and TRBJ2-7; the D is unclear. Per the germline V gene, CDR1 is SGHVS and CDR2 is FQNEAQ. The CDR3 is made up of 15 amino acids. V was shortened by 4 bases and J by 2 bases, with 15 bases between the two germline ends. Written as DNA, the CDR3 is TGTGCCAGCAGCTCAGAGCGATTCCCCACCTACGAGCAGTACTTC. As protein: CASSSERFPTYEQYF.

This clone has a single count. This chain uses TRBV27 with TRBJ2-1, with TRBD1 identical over 8 bases. V gave up 6 bases and J gave up 4 bases; unmatched junction bases: 8. CDR3 length equals 15 residues. Germline values: CDR1 MNHEY, CDR2 SMNVEV (reference sequence). CDR3 region: CASSPGTGFYNEQFF. The CDR3 nucleotides read TGTGCCAGCAGCCCCGGGACAGGCTTTTACAATGAGCAGTTCTTC.

The chain employs TRBV6-5 and TRBJ2-1, with 8 bases identical to TRBD2. CDR1 is MNHEY, CDR2 SVGAGI, per germline. The CDR3 totals 15 residues. The V segment lost 9 bases and the J segment 5 bases; nucleotides outside the gene matches: 12. For the CDR3, the DNA is TGTGCCAGTCTGCAGGCGGGGGGCCGAGACAATGAGCAGTTCTTC. Encoded protein: CASLQAGGRDNEQFF.

CDR3 nucleotide sequence: TGTGCCTGGAGTGTTAGACTGGACATTTTGAGGGAGCAGTTCTTC. Its protein product is CAWSVRLDILREQFF. The chain recombines TRBV30 with TRBJ2-1; D perhaps matches TRBD1 (5 bases). Trimming left V 0 bases short and J 10 bases short, with 19 bases between. The germline V gene encodes CDR1 GTSNPN and CDR2 SVGIG (reference sequence). The CDR3 is 15 residues long.

The V and J genes are TRBV6-5 and TRBJ2-6; D remains ambiguous. CDR3 length equals 15 residues. V lost 5 bases, J lost 3 bases, and 11 bases lay in between. In germline, CDR1 is MNHEY, CDR2 SVGAGI. The CDR3, as DNA: TGTGCCAGCAGTCCTCGTCGTAGTGGGGCCAACGTCCTGACTTTC. As protein: CASSPRRSGANVLTF.

V is TRBV27 and J is TRBJ2-1; 7 nucleotides agree with TRBD2. Losses at the gene ends were 5 bases for V and 7 bases for J; bases not matched to a gene: 14. Looked up from germline, CDR1 is MNHEY and CDR2 is SMNVEV (reference sequence). The CDR3 extends over 16 amino acids. CDR3 sequence: CASSDHVAGVSNEQFF. The CDR3, as DNA: TGTGCCAGCAGTGACCATGTGGCGGGAGTCTCGAATGAGCAGTTCTTC.

As for this clone: Mismatch with germline at one junction end may stem from a read error. The chain recombines TRBV19 with TRBJ2-4, with a tentative D call TRBD2 (5 bases). The CDR3 is 14 amino acids. Germline V gene sequence: CDR1 LNHDA, CDR2 SQIVND (reference sequence). This CDR3 is CASKRSGNMVIQYF. The CDR3 nucleotides are TGTGCAAGTAAACGATCGGGAAACATGGTCATTCAGTACTTC.

J is TRBJ2-3 and V is TRBV28; 14 nucleotides line up with TRBD2. The germline V gene encodes CDR1 MDHEN and CDR2 SYDVKM. The CDR3 is 17 amino acids. V dropped 4 bases and J dropped 2; count of bases not matched to a gene: 5. Here the CDR3 reads CASSSSTSGRATDTQYF. CDR3 sequence (DNA): TGTGCCAGCAGTTCCTCGACTAGCGGGAGGGCCACAGATACGCAGTATTTT.

This clone was recorded a few times. CDR3 protein: CASSDAGNYEQYF. The CDR3 region has the DNA TGTGCCAGCAGTGACGCAGGTAACTACGAGCAGTACTTC. The genes are TRBV2 and TRBJ2-7, with D unclear. Trimming stripped 3 bases from V and 3 bases from J, with 9 bases between. The CDR3 has 13 residues. Germline V gene sequence: CDR1 SNHLY, CDR2 FYNNEI.